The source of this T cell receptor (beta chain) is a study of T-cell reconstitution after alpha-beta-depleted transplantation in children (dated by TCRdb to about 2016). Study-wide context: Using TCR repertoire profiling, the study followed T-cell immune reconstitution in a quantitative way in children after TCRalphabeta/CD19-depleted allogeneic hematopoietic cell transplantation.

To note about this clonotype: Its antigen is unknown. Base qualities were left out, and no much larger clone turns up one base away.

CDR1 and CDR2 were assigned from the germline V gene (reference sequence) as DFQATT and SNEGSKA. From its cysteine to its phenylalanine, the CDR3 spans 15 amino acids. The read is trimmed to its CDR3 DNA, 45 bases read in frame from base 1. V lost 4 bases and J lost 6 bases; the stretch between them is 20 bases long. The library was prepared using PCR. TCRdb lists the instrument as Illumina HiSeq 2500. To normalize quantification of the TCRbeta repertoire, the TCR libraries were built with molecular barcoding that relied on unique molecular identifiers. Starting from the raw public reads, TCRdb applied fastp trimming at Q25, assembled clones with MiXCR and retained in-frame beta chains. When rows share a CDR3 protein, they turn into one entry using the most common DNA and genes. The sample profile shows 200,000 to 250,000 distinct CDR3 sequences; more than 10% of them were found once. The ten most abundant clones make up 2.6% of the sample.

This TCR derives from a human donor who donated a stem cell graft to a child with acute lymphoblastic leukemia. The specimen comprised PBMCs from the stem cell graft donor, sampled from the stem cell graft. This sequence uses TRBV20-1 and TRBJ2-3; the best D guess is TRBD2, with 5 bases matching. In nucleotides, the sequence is TGCAGTGCTAACTTAAAATCGAGGGCCAGGGATACGCAGTATTTT. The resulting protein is CSANLKSRARDTQYF.